The 26 T cell receptor beta chains below were found in one sample sequenced in a study of T cell responses to AZD1222 COVID-19 vaccine. Method: immunoSEQ multiplex PCR; TCRdb's copy keeps in-frame clones and lacks some. The data show over 100,000 clones, with roughly 93% seen just once and 6.6% held by the top ten. Here the sequenced sample was peripheral blood, taken on day 0 of AZD1222 vaccination. Source of these receptors: an adult in good health.

The chain has TRBV27 and TRBJ1-5, with unresolved D. This CDR3 has 15 amino acids. The V and J ends lost 6 bases and 6 bases respectively, with 18 bases between them. CDR1 and CDR2 (germline): MNHEY, SMNVEV (reference sequence). The chain's CDR3 is CASSPIALMVQPQHF. DNA for the CDR3: TGTGCCAGCAGCCCTATTGCTCTGATGGTTCAGCCCCAGCATTTT.

The chain has TRBV7-3 and TRBJ2-1; 9 nucleotides match TRBD2. V lost 1 base, J lost 8 bases, and 15 bases stayed unmatched. CDR3 length: 18 amino acids. The V gene's germline CDR1 is SGHTA and CDR2 FQGTGA. CDR3 region: CASSLIQVAGVSAHEQFF. The CDR3 DNA follows: TGTGCCAGCAGCTTAATTCAGGTAGCGGGAGTTTCAGCGCATGAGCAGTTCTTC.

V is TRBV6-5 and J is TRBJ1-4; 8 positions agree with TRBD1. V dropped 5 bases and J dropped 1; count of bases not matched to a gene: 3. This CDR3 region has 15 residues. Germline assignment: CDR1 MNHEY and CDR2 SVGAGI. The CDR3: CASSSRGRTNEKLFF. The CDR3 bases are TGTGCCAGCAGTAGCAGGGGGCGAACTAATGAAAAACTGTTTTTT.

V gene TRBV4-2 combines with J gene TRBJ1-2; possibly TRBD1 for D (5 bases). The CDR3 has 16 residues. Germline loops: CDR1 LGHNA, CDR2 YNFKEQ. V lost 3 bases to trimming and J lost 8 bases, with 22 bases between them. The chain's CDR3 is CASSHTDSRGRDGYTF. The CDR3 coding sequence is TGTGCCAGCAGCCACACCGACTCAAGAGGCAGGGACGGCTACACCTTC.

The rearrangement links TRBV28 to TRBJ2-5; 7 nucleotides line up with TRBD1. In germline, CDR1 is MDHEN, CDR2 SYDVKM. The CDR3 totals 17 residues. Losses at the gene ends were 5 bases for V and 0 bases for J; bases not matched to a gene: 12. The CDR3 sequence is CASSPGTAARNQETQYF. CDR3 sequence (DNA): TGTGCCAGCAGTCCCGGGACAGCCGCCCGAAACCAAGAGACCCAGTACTTC.

The genes are TRBV10-1 and TRBJ1-5; D perhaps matches TRBD1 (5 bases). The germline V and J ends were trimmed by 0 bases and 0 bases, with 18 bases remaining between them. The CDR3 runs to 19 residues. Germline lookup yields CDR1 WNHNN and CDR2 SYGVQD (reference sequence). The CDR3 DNA reads TGCGCCAGCAGTGAGTCGAAGCCGATCGGGGGATTTAGCAATCAGCCCCAGCATTTT. It is translated as CASSESKPIGGFSNQPQHF.

The chain has TRBV10-3 and TRBJ1-1; a weak D match, TRBD1 (6 bases). From germline, CDR1 is ENHRY and CDR2 SYGVKD. V gave up 5 bases and J gave up 1 base, with 8 bases separating them. The CDR3 is made up of 13 amino acids. The CDR3 protein is CAISRDKNTEAFF. DNA of the CDR3: TGTGCCATCAGTCGGGACAAGAACACTGAAGCTTTCTTT.

This clone is a singleton in its sample. The chain has TRBV6-1 and TRBJ2-1; 7 bases fit TRBD2. The CDR3 has 16 residues. Unmatched junction bases numbered 6, after V lost 0 bases and J lost 4 bases. Germline CDR1 and CDR2: MNHNS and SASEGT. The CDR3 DNA follows: TGTGCCAGCAGTGAAGCTAAGTGGGAGGGTTACAATGAGCAGTTCTTC. Translating it yields CASSEAKWEGYNEQFF.

V and J are TRBV7-8 and TRBJ2-1, with D unclear. The V end was cut by 5 bases, the J end by 7 bases, with 18 bases between. Looked up from germline, CDR1 is SGHVS and CDR2 is FQNEAQ. The CDR3 sequence is 15 residues long. The CDR3 here is CASSLSGLTRNEQFF. CDR3 DNA sequence: TGTGCCAGCAGCCTTAGTGGGCTAACTCGAAATGAGCAGTTCTTC.

J is TRBJ2-1 and V is TRBV10-3, with 11 bases lining up with TRBD2. Germline trimming cut 7 bases from V and 12 bases from J; bases unmatched to any gene: 8. The CDR3 is made up of 13 amino acids. CDR1 is ENHRY, CDR2 SYGVKD, per germline. The CDR3 loop reads CAIKGTSGQAQFF. The CDR3 nucleotides are TGTGCCATCAAAGGGACTAGCGGCCAAGCGCAGTTCTTC.

This clone was counted once. This chain joins TRBV28 and TRBJ2-3, with 11 positions matching TRBD2. This CDR3 comprises 17 residues. The germline V gene encodes CDR1 MDHEN and CDR2 SYDVKM. With 1 base clipped from V and 5 bases from J, the junction kept 8 bases outside the gene matches. This CDR3 reads CASSLLGSGRAGDTQYF. The CDR3, as DNA: TGTGCCAGCAGTTTATTGGGTAGCGGGAGGGCGGGAGATACGCAGTATTTT.

V is TRBV18 and J is TRBJ1-1; TRBD1 aligns across 8 bases. With 3 bases clipped from V and 4 bases from J, the junction kept 4 bases outside the gene matches. This CDR3 has 14 amino acids. Per the germline V gene, CDR1 is KGHSH and CDR2 is LQKENI. The CDR3 sequence is CASSPGQGITEAFF. CDR3 DNA: TGTGCCAGCTCACCTGGACAGGGTATCACTGAAGCTTTCTTT.

The chain carries TRBV30 and TRBJ2-1; no clear D gene. The CDR3 is made up of 15 amino acids. Looked up from germline, CDR1 is GTSNPN and CDR2 is SVGIG (reference sequence). The V and J ends lost 0 bases and 0 bases respectively, with 9 bases between them. CDR3 amino acids: CAWSVRGGSYNEQFF. The CDR3 DNA sequence: TGTGCCTGGAGTGTACGAGGTGGCTCCTACAATGAGCAGTTCTTC.

This clone was observed once. The V and J genes are TRBV18 and TRBJ1-1; TRBD1 matches 7 bases. The germline V gene has CDR1 KGHSH and CDR2 LQKENI. The CDR3 covers 16 residues. Losses at the gene ends were 6 bases for V and 0 bases for J; bases not matched to a gene: 10. As DNA, the CDR3 is TGTGCCAGCTCTTTTAGACAGGGATTAATGAACACTGAAGCTTTCTTT. This translates into CASSFRQGLMNTEAFF.

The chain is built from TRBV6-6 and TRBJ2-2; maybe TRBD2 (6 bases). The V end lost 0 bases, the J end lost 6 bases, and 14 bases lay between the germline ends. The CDR3 spans 16 residues. Germline loops: CDR1 MNHNY, CDR2 SVGAGI (reference sequence). The CDR3 spells CASSYSLGSGPGELFF. The CDR3 coding sequence is TGTGCCAGCAGTTACTCTCTCGGGAGCGGACCCGGGGAGCTGTTTTTT.

The rearrangement joins TRBV5-6 to TRBJ2-1; 7 positions agree with TRBD1. The CDR3 runs 14 residues. Germline CDR1 reads SGHDT; CDR2 reads YYEEEE. After removal of 0 bases from V and 5 bases from J, the junction contained 2 bases not matched to a gene. In DNA form, the CDR3 reads TGTGCCAGCAGCTTGGAGGGGGCGGACAATGAGCAGTTCTTC. Translated, it gives CASSLEGADNEQFF.

The gene calls are TRBV6-2 or TRBV6-3 and TRBJ2-1; D is ambiguous. The V gene's germline CDR1 is MNHEY and CDR2 SVGEGT. Between the trimmed V and J ends, which lost 2 bases and 4 bases, there was a span of 15 bases. The CDR3 has 16 residues. CDR3 in amino acids: CASSYEMESEYNEQFF. CDR3 DNA sequence: TGTGCCAGCAGTTACGAGATGGAGTCCGAATACAATGAGCAGTTCTTC.

The chain links TRBV11-2 to TRBJ1-2; a possible D gene is TRBD1 (5 bases). Germline V gives CDR1 SGHAT, CDR2 FQNNGV. The ends were cut back, 2 bases at V and 0 bases at J, with 13 bases in the middle. This CDR3 has 16 amino acids. Here the CDR3 reads CASSLKTGGPNYGYTF. DNA for the CDR3: TGTGCCAGCAGCTTAAAAACGGGGGGACCTAACTATGGCTACACCTTC.

The V gene is TRBV23-1, the J gene TRBJ2-7, with D perhaps assigned TRBD1 or TRBD2 (5 bases each). TRBV23-1 is filed as an ORF, its function uncertain. The CDR3 is made up of 16 amino acids. Trimming took off 0 bases at V and 12 bases at J, with 24 bases between the two ends. The CDR3 loop is CASSQSGDRPYLRGYF. In nucleotides, the CDR3 is TGCGCCAGCAGTCAATCGGGGGACCGCCCGTATCTACGTGGGTACTTC.

The chain has TRBV27 and TRBJ1-1; a weak D match, TRBD1 (6 bases). The V gene lost 5 bases and the J gene lost 1 base, with 14 bases spanning the gap. This CDR3 has 15 amino acids. From germline, CDR1 is MNHEY and CDR2 SMNVEV (reference sequence). DNA for the CDR3: TGTGCCAGCAGTCTCCGACAGGCCCAGAACACTGAAGCTTTCTTT. Its protein product is CASSLRQAQNTEAFF.

This chain links TRBV2 with TRBJ2-1; D possibly corresponds to TRBD2 (6 bases). Looked up from germline, CDR1 is SNHLY and CDR2 is FYNNEI. The V end lost 4 bases, the J end lost 6 bases, and 19 bases lay between the germline ends. The CDR3 spans 16 residues. The CDR3 bases are TGTGCCAGCAGTGCGATCGACGGGAGTAGGGTCAATGAGCAGTTCTTC. This translates into CASSAIDGSRVNEQFF.

The genes are TRBV5-1 and TRBJ2-3; TRBD2 is a possible D gene (6 bases). The V end lost 4 bases, the J end lost 4 bases, and 19 bases lay between the germline ends. Per germline, CDR1 SGHRS and CDR2 YFSETQ. The CDR3 has 16 residues. CDR3 nucleotide sequence: TGCGCCAGCAGCCCGGGGGTTTACCAACGCGCAGATACGCAGTATTTT. This codes for CASSPGVYQRADTQYF.

The genes are TRBV30 and TRBJ2-5, with D possibly TRBD2 on 6 matching bases. V was cut by 5 bases and J by 5 bases, with 6 bases left in between. Germline V lookup: CDR1 GTSNPN, CDR2 SVGIG (reference sequence). The CDR3 has 10 residues. CDR3 in amino acids: CAWGRETQYF. The CDR3 DNA reads as TGTGCCTGGGGGAGGGAGACCCAGTACTTC.

This sequence joins TRBV5-1 and TRBJ2-2; TRBD1 matches at 7 bases. This CDR3 region has 14 residues. Trimming at V came to 6 bases and at J to 6 bases, leaving 8 bases not matched to a gene. Germline-derived CDR1 and CDR2 are SGHRS and YFSETQ. The CDR3 DNA reads as TGCGCCAGCACTGAGACAGGGTTTGCCGGGGAGCTGTTTTTT. It translates to CASTETGFAGELFF.

This clone has a handful of counts. The chain employs TRBV4-1 and TRBJ1-1, with no clear D. The CDR3 contains 14 residues. Germline V CDR1 and CDR2: MGHRA, YSYEKL. V was cut by 3 bases and J by 0 bases, with 8 bases left in between. CDR3 in DNA: TGCGCCAGCAGCCACAGTCCCCTGAACACTGAAGCTTTCTTT. It encodes CASSHSPLNTEAFF.

This chain links TRBV18 with TRBJ1-5; TRBD1 might be the D (5 bases). V dropped 2 bases and J dropped 5 bases, with 7 bases sitting between them. Looked up from germline, CDR1 is KGHSH and CDR2 is LQKENI. The CDR3 has 13 residues. The CDR3 nucleotides are TGTGCCAGCTCACCAGACAGCGATCAGCCCCAGCATTTT. Its protein is CASSPDSDQPQHF.